This TCR beta chain emerged from a study of blood T cell repertoires in COVID-19. Study overall: COVID-19 samples, acute and convalescent, were from the United States, Italy and Spain. T cells, B-cell-depleted T cells, or PBMCs provided the cDNA or gDNA that served as material.

Germline loops: CDR1 SGHRS, CDR2 YFSETQ. Trimming took off 2 bases at V and 4 bases at J, with 20 bases between the two ends. This CDR3 has 17 amino acids. Original data processing: Estimated nucleated cell counts came from reference gene primer amplification. Method: immunoSEQ multiplex PCR; TCRdb's copy keeps in-frame clones and lacks some. Clone size and V and J calls were adopted from that table, with D and trimming inferred from the DNA. The sample lists under 45,000 clones; about nine tenths were seen once. The sample consisted of peripheral blood. This sequence joins TRBV5-1 and TRBJ2-3; weak D call: TRBD1 (5 bases). The source is a woman aged 80 or older in a cohort sampled during active or convalescent COVID-19. DNA for the CDR3: TGCGCCAGCAGCTTAACAGGTCGGGCTAACTCCGCAGATACGCAGTATTTT. This sequence encodes CASSLTGRANSADTQYF.